The rows below give T cell receptor beta chains drawn from one sample of a study of T-cell reconstitution after alpha-beta-depleted transplantation in children. TCRdb reanalysed the PCR reads using MiXCR and keeps one entry per CDR3 protein. The table lists 250,000 to 400,000 distinct CDR3 sequences, over 20% of them singletons. Sequenced material: PBMCs, mostly from graft donor cells, taken 180 days after TCRalphabeta/CD19-depleted stem cell transplant. Receptors were obtained from a male patient aged 10 to 17 who had a stem cell transplant for acute lymphoblastic leukemia, so the T cells may come from the graft donor. Both conserved end residues are part of each CDR3. A D gene is named only where the DNA matches it firmly. Clone size, where shown, is once, few, many, or a class for clones that have expanded.

>TRBV7-7|TRBJ2-3|TRBD1|15|NA
CASSPRQGVTDTQYF
TGTGCCAGCAGCCCTCGACAGGGCGTCACAGATACGCAGTATTTT
>TRBV5-6|TRBJ2-3|NA|16|NA
CASSSVGGPFADTQYF
TGTGCCAGCAGCTCCGTCGGAGGGCCCTTCGCAGATACGCAGTATTTT
>TRBV2|TRBJ1-6|NA|13|medium-sized
CASEPQGRSPLHF
TGTGCCAGCGAACCTCAGGGGCGGTCACCCCTCCACTTT
>TRBV7-9|TRBJ2-3|TRBD2|16|many
CASSSTTSGRTDTQYF
TGTGCCAGCAGCTCAACGACTAGCGGGAGAACAGATACGCAGTATTTT
>TRBV15|TRBJ2-3|NA|13|few
CATSPRTRDTQYF
TGTGCCACCAGCCCACGTACGAGGGATACGCAGTATTTT
>TRBV25-1|TRBJ2-1|NA|15|NA
CASSEFRGSHNEQFF
TGTGCCAGCAGTGAATTCCGGGGGTCCCACAATGAGCAGTTCTTC
>TRBV7-3|TRBJ1-1|NA|14|NA
CASSPRPGRGGAFF
TGTGCCAGCAGCCCCCGTCCGGGTCGTGGGGGAGCTTTCTTT
>TRBV6-1|TRBJ2-5|TRBD1|15|NA
CASSRQQGRGETQYF
TGTGCCAGCAGCCGACAACAGGGGCGCGGGGAGACCCAGTACTTC
>TRBV3-1|TRBJ1-2|NA|15|few
CASSQDPGPFRDYTF
TGTGCCAGCAGCCAAGATCCTGGACCGTTTAGGGACTACACCTTC
>TRBV29-1|TRBJ2-7|NA|13|NA
CSVVADATYEQYF
TGCAGCGTTGTAGCGGATGCTACCTACGAGCAGTACTTC
>TRBV2|TRBJ2-1|NA|14|few
CASTGLVKYNEQFF
TGTGCCAGCACGGGTCTTGTAAAGTACAATGAGCAGTTCTTC
>TRBV20-1|TRBJ2-7|TRBD1|16|NA
CSALLTGAVSFYEQYF
TGCAGTGCTCTATTGACAGGGGCAGTTTCTTTCTACGAGCAGTACTTC
>TRBV20-1|TRBJ1-2|TRBD1|15|few
CSATDRGKVPNGYTF
TGCAGTGCTACGGACAGGGGTAAAGTTCCCAATGGCTACACCTTC
>TRBV12-3/TRBV12-4|TRBJ1-3|NA|15|many
CASSFWERAGNTIYF
TGTGCCAGCAGTTTCTGGGAGAGGGCTGGAAACACCATATATTTT
>TRBV15|TRBJ2-2|TRBD2|17|NA
CATSRPGLAGDTGELFF
TGTGCCACCAGCCGTCCGGGACTAGCGGGAGACACCGGGGAGCTGTTTTTT
>TRBV29-1|TRBJ2-4|NA|13|few
CSVVNQGLNIQYF
TGCAGCGTTGTCAACCAGGGACTGAACATTCAGTACTTC
>TRBV7-9|TRBJ1-4|TRBD1|15|few
CASSPLTGGREKLFF
TGTGCCAGCAGCCCTTTAACAGGGGGCCGTGAAAAACTGTTTTTT
>TRBV12-5|TRBJ2-7|NA|17|NA
CASGLGSAWDGGYEQYF
TGTGCTAGTGGTTTAGGGTCCGCGTGGGATGGCGGCTACGAGCAGTACTTC
>TRBV21-1|TRBJ2-5|NA|21|few
CASSFLRTLLAGGPFKETQYF
TGTGCCAGCAGCTTTCTCAGGACTCTACTAGCGGGAGGGCCGTTTAAGGAGACCCAGTACTTC
>TRBV7-8|TRBJ2-7|TRBD1|15|NA
CASSLPGQGPSEQYF
TGTGCCAGCAGCCTGCCGGGACAGGGACCCTCCGAGCAGTACTTC
>TRBV3-1|TRBJ2-1|NA|12|NA
CASSQSTSLQFF
TGTGCCAGCAGCCAATCTACTAGCTTGCAGTTCTTC
>TRBV7-9|TRBJ1-2|NA|15|few
CASSPLLDRYYGYTF
TGTGCCAGCAGCCCACTACTGGACAGATACTATGGCTACACCTTC
>TRBV13|TRBJ2-7|NA|15|few
CASSLIAARGYEQYF
TGTGCCAGCAGCTTAATAGCGGCAAGGGGCTACGAGCAGTACTTC
>TRBV7-3|TRBJ1-5|NA|16|NA
CASSRTRLYSNQPQHF
TGTGCCAGCAGCCGCACCCGACTGTATAGCAATCAGCCCCAGCATTTT
>TRBV29-1|TRBJ2-7|TRBD2|13|NA
CSAKTSSPYEQYF
TGCAGCGCTAAGACTAGCTCCCCCTACGAGCAGTACTTC
>TRBV5-1|TRBJ1-1|NA|12|few
CASSAAGIEAFF
TGCGCCAGCAGCGCCGCCGGAATTGAAGCTTTCTTT
>TRBV10-3|TRBJ1-4|TRBD1|18|few
CAISDSRGGQLTNEKLFF
TGTGCCATCAGTGATAGTAGAGGGGGCCAACTGACTAATGAAAAACTGTTTTTT
>TRBV5-4|TRBJ2-3|NA|17|NA
CASRKGPGGWSTDTQYF
TGTGCCAGCAGAAAGGGGCCTGGCGGCTGGAGCACAGATACGCAGTATTTT
>TRBV12-3/TRBV12-4|TRBJ2-7|TRBD1|14|NA
CASSFDRAAYEQYF
TGTGCCAGCAGTTTCGACAGGGCGGCTTACGAGCAGTACTTC
>TRBV29-1|TRBJ2-3|TRBD2|13|few
CSARDYRTDTQYF
TGCAGCGCTCGGGACTACCGCACAGATACGCAGTATTTT
>TRBV7-9|TRBJ2-7|TRBD2|15|NA
CASSLPYGLAGGDSF
TGTGCCAGCAGCTTACCCTATGGACTAGCGGGAGGCGACTCCTTC
>TRBV6-1|TRBJ1-4|TRBD1|15|NA
CASSDWTGINEKLFF
TGTGCCAGCAGTGACTGGACAGGGATTAATGAAAAACTGTTTTTT
>TRBV7-9|TRBJ1-4|NA|13|few
CASSYPGDEKLFF
TGTGCCAGCAGCTATCCAGGAGATGAAAAACTGTTTTTT